The sequence of this T cell receptor beta chain was determined in a study of cytomegalovirus exposure and HLA in healthy donors. Across the whole study: A subsequent analysis stated that the 120 or so validation repertoires were run on the same platform as the 650 to 850 first-cohort repertoires.

This table comes from immunoSEQ multiplex PCR, and its TCRdb copy is limited to in-frame clones, with some not included. This table has 150,000 to 180,000 clones, around nine tenths appearing once. The CDR3 covers 16 residues. Germline values: CDR1 LGHNA, CDR2 YSLEER. The germline V and J ends were trimmed by 1 base and 1 base, with 12 bases remaining between them. On this clone: The antigen remains unidentified.

Overall study findings and caveats: Cytomegalovirus association was listed for 170 or so TCR beta chains. Most TCR sequences were uncommon, yet certain public TCRs appeared in many donors. Cytomegalovirus status, reportedly, was diagnosed with high specificity and sensitivity by the classifier.

The chain has TRBV4-3 and TRBJ2-3; tentative D call: TRBD2 (6 bases). The clonotype was recovered from a man between 18 and 29 years old in good health and CMV-seropositive. The sample comprised PBMCs. CDR3 protein: CASSQGLASGTDTQYF. In nucleotides, the CDR3 is TGCGCCAGCAGCCAAGGGCTAGCGAGCGGCACAGATACGCAGTATTTT.